A single sample is the source of the 10 T cell receptor beta chains below, sequenced in a study of T cells in Graves' hyperthyroidism and ophthalmopathy. Regions amplified from RNA transcripts were the TCR beta CDR3 regions. Primed by the HTBI set, a first-round RT-PCR was run on the TCR CDR3. TCRdb passed the multiplex PCR reads through MiXCR, listing each CDR3 protein once. The table records about 500,000 distinct CDR3 sequences, 16% of them present only once. The sample taken for sequencing was blood. The receptors derive from a young woman with Graves' ophthalmopathy.

The J gene is TRBJ2-7, the V gene TRBV9; D possibly corresponds to TRBD1 (5 bases). V lost 4 bases and J 0 bases, leaving 14 bases between the germline ends. Germline V gives CDR1 SGDLS, CDR2 YYNGEE. CDR3 length: 15 residues. DNA of the CDR3: TGTGCCAGCAGCCCAACGACAGTAAGCTCCTACGAGCAGTACTTC. It translates to CASSPTTVSSYEQYF.

The chain couples TRBV19 to TRBJ2-1, with D perhaps TRBD2 (5 bases). This CDR3 is built from 15 residues. Germline V lookup: CDR1 LNHDA, CDR2 SQIVND (reference sequence). The V gene lost 4 bases and the J gene lost 0 bases, with 10 bases spanning the gap. This CDR3 reads CASSRERYSYNEQFF. Here the CDR3 DNA reads TGTGCCAGTAGTAGAGAGCGGTACTCCTACAATGAGCAGTTCTTC.

This clonotype occurred a few times. This chain links TRBV29-1 with TRBJ2-7, with TRBD2 identical over 9 bases. The CDR3 has 12 amino acids. Germline CDR1 reads SQVTM; CDR2 reads ANQGSEA. V trimming: 4 bases; J trimming: 7 bases; junction bases outside the gene matches: 5. DNA for the CDR3: TGCAGCGTTGCTCTAGCGGGATGGGAGCAGTACTTC. It yields the protein CSVALAGWEQYF.

Comments on this clonotype: One end of the junction is discordant with germline, which a read error may explain. This chain joins TRBV5-5 and TRBJ2-1, with D tentatively TRBD1 or TRBD2 (5 bases each). The CDR3 runs to 15 residues. Looked up from germline, CDR1 is SGHKS and CDR2 is YYEKEE (reference sequence). CDR3 region: CASSQDYRGVSEQFF. CDR3 DNA sequence: TGCGCCAGCAGCCAAGATTATAGAGGGGTAAGCGAGCAGTTCTTC.

This clonotype was seen more than once but under ten times. The chain combines TRBV9 with TRBJ2-2; TRBD1 is a possible D gene (6 bases). There are 13 residues in the CDR3. Germline V gene data show CDR1 as SGDLS and CDR2 as YYNGEE. V gave up 1 base and J gave up 7 bases, with 8 bases separating them. As DNA, the CDR3 is TGTGCCAGCAGCGTATCGACAGGCGGGGAGCTGTTTTTT. It yields the protein CASSVSTGGELFF.

In its sample, this clonotype was seen a few times. The chain employs TRBV24-1 and TRBJ2-1; no clear D gene. This CDR3 is built from 15 residues. CDR1 is KGHDR, CDR2 SFDVKD, per germline. V shed 3 bases and J shed 3 bases, with 11 bases lying between them. CDR3 sequence: CATSDQGHVYNEQFF. The CDR3 DNA reads TGTGCCACCAGTGATCAAGGCCACGTCTACAATGAGCAGTTCTTC.

This clonotype was observed a few times. The chain is built from TRBV20-1 and TRBJ2-1; 7 nucleotides line up with TRBD2. This CDR3 spans 17 amino acids. Trimming took 0 bases from V and 7 from J; bases not matched to a gene: 15. The germline gives CDR1 DFQATT, CDR2 SNEGSKA (reference sequence). The CDR3 coding sequence is TGCAGTGCTAGAGATTTGCTCCGGGAGGCAAGTCGGAATGAGCAGTTCTTC. This codes for CSARDLLREASRNEQFF.

CDR3 sequence (DNA): TGCAGCGGGGCGAGGGGCACAGATACGCAGTATTTT. Protein sequence: CSGARGTDTQYF. The chain employs TRBV29-1 and TRBJ2-3; tentatively, D is TRBD2 (5 bases). Germline V lookup: CDR1 SQVTM, CDR2 ANQGSEA. This CDR3 has 12 residues. Trimming took off 7 bases at V and 1 base at J, with 9 bases between the two ends.

Remarks on this clonotype: The junction does not match germline at one end; this may be a read error. This sequence joins TRBV30 and TRBJ2-2; maybe TRBD1 (7 bases). The CDR3 contains 15 residues. CDR1 is GTSNPN and CDR2 is SVGIG in the germline V gene (reference sequence). This CDR3 is CAWRTGDSVAGELCF. The DNA of the CDR3 is TGTGCCTGGAGGACGGGGGACAGTGTGGCCGGGGAGCTGTGTTTT.

This clonotype appeared many times. The J gene is TRBJ2-7, the V gene TRBV20-1, with TRBD2 matching over 9 bases. The CDR3 runs to 15 residues. The germline CDR1 and CDR2 sequences are DFQATT and SNEGSKA (reference sequence). V lost 6 bases to trimming and J lost 1 base; unmatched junction nucleotides: 10. The chain's CDR3 is CSAERTSAPSYEQYF. DNA for the CDR3: TGCAGTGCCGAGAGGACTAGCGCACCGTCCTACGAGCAGTACTTC.